The clone carrying this T cell receptor (beta chain) was seen a handful of times. Its target is unknown. The data were taken from a study of T cell repertoires in cytomegalovirus infection. Study details: Indications of both CMV infection and matching HLA type were provided by public TCR beta signatures. Notes on the study in general: Cumulative public TCR beta family frequency identified CMV carriers with the relevant HLA. Within the response measured ex vivo, HLA-C-restricted CMV-specific TCR beta clonotypes were dominant.

The CDR3 covers 15 residues. Looked up from germline, CDR1 is DFQATT and CDR2 is SNEGSKA (reference sequence). The germline V and J ends were trimmed by 6 bases and 3 bases, with 20 bases remaining between them. TCRdb reprocessed the reads via MiXCR and lists one record per CDR3 protein. The sample has about 360,000 distinct CDR3 sequences; roughly 18% are singletons. The J gene is TRBJ1-1, the V gene TRBV20-1; tentative D call: TRBD1 (5 bases). The TCR sequence derives from a human donor in good health (CMV status not recorded). Some clones in this sample may be carry-over from other donors' samples. The sample was PBMCs. CDR3 protein: CSAPRQGWGDTEAFF. CDR3 nucleotide sequence: TGCAGTGCGCCCCGGCAGGGATGGGGCGACACTGAAGCTTTCTTT.